Presented here are 25 T cell receptor beta chains from one specimen sequenced in a study of beta chain features in type 1 diabetes. The study reverse transcribed the entire isolated RNA, so it sequenced expressed TCRB transcripts. TCRdb's table, derived via immunoSEQ multiplex PCR, lists solely in-frame clones and lacks some. The table records 400,000 to 600,000 clones, about 32% of them present only once. Sequenced sample: naive CD4+ T cells from blood. Source of these receptors: a man between 18 and 35 years old in good health.

The chain joins TRBV30 to TRBJ2-2; no reliable D call. This CDR3 has 13 residues. CDR1 GTSNPN and CDR2 SVGIG come from the germline V gene (reference sequence). V lost 1 base, J lost 5 bases, and 8 bases lay in between. CDR3 protein: CAWSALGTGELFF. CDR3 sequence (DNA): TGTGCCTGGAGTGCGCTAGGAACCGGGGAGCTGTTTTTT.

The table lists this clone with a few counts. The J gene is TRBJ2-1, the V gene TRBV10-3, with 9 bases identical to TRBD2. This CDR3 has 16 residues. After removal of 6 bases from V and 6 bases from J, the junction contained 12 bases not matched to a gene. Per the germline V gene, CDR1 is ENHRY and CDR2 is SYGVKD. CDR3 sequence (DNA): TGTGCCATCAGACCGCCAGGGACTAGCCTTCTCAATGAGCAGTTCTTC. Residues: CAIRPPGTSLLNEQFF.

This sequence joins TRBV4-1 and TRBJ2-2; D possibly corresponds to TRBD1 (5 bases). Germline-derived CDR1 and CDR2 are MGHRA and YSYEKL. Trimming took 5 bases from V and 3 from J, leaving 22 bases between them. The CDR3 totals 18 residues. CDR3 sequence: CASSEKDPHLGDTGELFF. The DNA for the CDR3 is TGCGCCAGCAGCGAAAAGGACCCCCACTTAGGGGACACCGGGGAGCTGTTTTTT.

The chain joins TRBV4-3 to TRBJ1-1; no clear D. CDR1 is LGHNA, CDR2 YSLEER, per germline. V lost 1 base and J 0 bases, leaving 3 bases between the germline ends. CDR3 length: 13 residues. The CDR3 is CASSQGVNTEAFF. The CDR3 coding sequence is TGCGCCAGCAGCCAAGGGGTGAACACTGAAGCTTTCTTT.

V is TRBV4-1 and J is TRBJ2-7; weak D call: TRBD2 (5 bases). The CDR3 totals 14 residues. Trimming stripped 0 bases from V and 7 bases from J, with 13 bases between. Germline assignment: CDR1 MGHRA and CDR2 YSYEKL. CDR3 sequence reads: CASSQEDRGWEQYF. DNA for the CDR3: TGCGCCAGCAGCCAAGAGGACCGAGGGTGGGAGCAGTACTTC.

This clone showed up just a few times. V is TRBV4-2 and J is TRBJ2-1, with 7 bases lining up with TRBD2. V gave up 0 bases and J gave up 4 bases; unmatched junction bases: 9. From germline, CDR1 is LGHNA and CDR2 YNFKEQ. The length of the CDR3 is 17 residues. The DNA for the CDR3 is TGTGCCAGCAGCCAAGAGGGTAAGGCTAGCGGATACAATGAGCAGTTCTTC. Encoded protein: CASSQEGKASGYNEQFF.

The V call is TRBV7-2, the J call TRBJ2-2; unclear D gene. Germline V gives CDR1 SGHTA, CDR2 FQGNSA. V lost 2 bases to trimming and J lost 4 bases, with 11 bases between them. This CDR3 region has 15 residues. The CDR3 reads CASSLLVRSTGELFF. CDR3 sequence (DNA): TGTGCCAGCAGCTTACTAGTAAGGAGCACCGGGGAGCTGTTTTTT.

This clone was recorded a few times. The chain has TRBV30 and TRBJ1-1, with no clear D. Germline V CDR1 and CDR2: GTSNPN, SVGIG (reference sequence). Between the trimmed V and J ends, which lost 0 bases and 3 bases, there was a span of 11 bases. There are 14 residues in the CDR3. The CDR3 region is CAWSVQVGHTEAFF. The CDR3 nucleotides read TGTGCCTGGAGTGTCCAAGTTGGACACACTGAAGCTTTCTTT.

This clone turned up a few times. The V and J genes are TRBV28 and TRBJ1-2, with a weak D call TRBD1 (6 bases). Germline V CDR1 and CDR2: MDHEN, SYDVKM. CDR3 size: 14 residues. Trimming cost V 5 bases and J 1 base, with 11 bases left between them. The CDR3 DNA follows: TGTGCCAGCAGTGCAGGGGATATTAACTATGGCTACACCTTC. It translates to CASSAGDINYGYTF.

V is TRBV7-2 and J is TRBJ2-7, with a possible D match to TRBD2 (6 bases). Germline values: CDR1 SGHTA, CDR2 FQGNSA. This CDR3 region has 17 residues. V lost 5 bases and J 5 bases, leaving 25 bases between the germline ends. Written as DNA, the CDR3 is TGTGCCAGCAGCGGCCGGAGGGCGGACCTCCTTCCCCACGAGCAGTACTTC. Its protein is CASSGRRADLLPHEQYF.

The V and J genes are TRBV4-3 and TRBJ1-5; D remains ambiguous. Germline CDR1 and CDR2: LGHNA and YSLEER. The V and J ends lost 0 bases and 6 bases respectively, with 6 bases between them. This CDR3 is 13 amino acids long. The DNA for the CDR3 is TGCGCCAGCAGCCAAGATCTGACTCAGCCCCAGCATTTT. It encodes CASSQDLTQPQHF.

CDR3 DNA sequence: TGTGCCAGCAGCCAAGACTCCTACGAGCAGTACTTC. Translated: CASSQDSYEQYF. This rearrangement joins TRBV7-2 to TRBJ2-7; D is undetermined. This CDR3 has 12 residues. Germline V gene lookup returns CDR1 SGHTA and CDR2 FQGNSA. Deletions cut 5 bases from V and 0 bases from J, with 5 bases between.

In its sample, this clone was seen a few times. The chain employs TRBV25-1 and TRBJ2-7, with D possibly TRBD2 on 5 matching bases. Trimming removed 6 bases at V and 3 bases at J, with 6 bases between. The germline V gene has CDR1 MGHDK and CDR2 SYGVNS. The CDR3 has 11 residues. The CDR3 DNA sequence: TGTGCCAGCAGGGGAGACTACGAGCAGTACTTC. This encodes CASRGDYEQYF.

The V call is TRBV28, the J call TRBJ2-7, with D perhaps TRBD2 (6 bases). CDR1 and CDR2 (germline): MDHEN, SYDVKM. Trimming left V 3 bases short and J 4 bases short, with 13 bases between. This CDR3 is 14 amino acids long. The CDR3 protein is CASSFALATYEQYF. The CDR3 DNA reads TGTGCCAGCAGTTTTGCACTAGCCACTTACGAGCAGTACTTC.

The chain is built from TRBV7-3 and TRBJ2-5; 12 bases map to TRBD2. V was clipped by 5 bases and J by 5 bases; unmatched bases: 12. CDR3 length: 17 residues. In germline, CDR1 is SGHTA, CDR2 FQGTGA. The CDR3 region has the DNA TGTGCCAGCAGCCCGCAAAGACTAGCGGGAGATGAGGAGACCCAGTACTTC. It encodes CASSPQRLAGDEETQYF.

Details on this clone: A read error may produce the germline difference seen at one junction end. The rearrangement uses TRBV2 and TRBJ2-7, with 9 bases lining up with TRBD1. CDR1 and CDR2 from the germline V gene are SNHLY and FYNNEI. The CDR3 is 13 residues long. CDR3 loop: CASSTGQGYAQYF. The CDR3 bases are TGTGCCAGCAGTACGGGACAGGGCTACGCGCAGTACTTC.

In its sample, this clone was seen a few times. V is TRBV12-5 and J is TRBJ2-3, with a weak D call TRBD2 (5 bases). The CDR3 has 15 residues. Trimming took off 7 bases at V and 1 base at J, with 15 bases between the two ends. Germline V gene data show CDR1 as LGHNT and CDR2 as FRNRAP. CDR3 nucleotide sequence: TGTGCTAGTGCCAATAGCGCTGGTGGCACAGATACGCAGTATTTT. This translates into CASANSAGGTDTQYF. Looking up the rest from reference TRBV12-5 and TRBJ2-3 gives the full variable domain: DARVTQTPRHKVTEMGQEVTMRCQPILGHNTVFWYRQTMMQGLELLAYFRNRAPLDDSGMPKDRFSAEMPDATLATLKIQPSEPRDSAVYFCASANSAGGTDTQYFGPGTRLTVL.

The genes are TRBV29-1 and TRBJ1-2; D remains ambiguous. Trimming took off 2 bases at V and 6 bases at J, with 16 bases between the two ends. The CDR3 totals 14 residues. CDR1 and CDR2 from the germline V gene are SQVTM and ANQGSEA. This CDR3 reads CSVEKWERGDGYTF. The CDR3 DNA reads TGCAGCGTTGAAAAATGGGAGCGGGGTGATGGCTACACCTTC.

This clone turned up a few times. V gene TRBV7-9 combines with J gene TRBJ1-2; D not resolved. Trimming left V 4 bases short and J 5 bases short, with 11 bases between. Germline values: CDR1 SEHNR, CDR2 FQNEAQ (reference sequence). The CDR3 totals 13 residues. The CDR3 sequence is CASSSRDIYGYTF. DNA of the CDR3: TGTGCCAGCAGCTCCCGCGACATTTATGGCTACACCTTC.

CDR3 nucleotides: TGTGCCACCAGCCCTCGCTCTGGGGCCAACGTCCTGACTTTC. Translated: CATSPRSGANVLTF. The gene calls are TRBV15 and TRBJ2-6; D call uncertain. The CDR3 is made up of 14 amino acids. Per germline, CDR1 LNHNV and CDR2 YYDKDF (reference sequence). V lost 5 bases, J lost 0 bases, and 5 bases lay in between.

This clone was observed a handful of times. This same CDR3 is encoded by further DNA sequences in the sample. This chain joins TRBV20-1 and TRBJ2-3; D is undetermined. V shed 6 bases and J shed 4 bases, with 8 bases lying between them. Looked up from germline, CDR1 is DFQATT and CDR2 is SNEGSKA (reference sequence). The CDR3 sequence is 11 residues long. The CDR3 nucleotides are TGCAGTGCCTCAACCGCAGATACGCAGTATTTT. Translation: CSASTADTQYF.

This sequence joins TRBV15 and TRBJ1-1, with D possibly TRBD1 on 5 matching bases. In germline, CDR1 is LNHNV, CDR2 YYDKDF (reference sequence). Between the trimmed V and J ends, which lost 0 bases and 4 bases, there was a span of 12 bases. The CDR3 sequence is 15 residues long. This CDR3 is CATSRDLGEGTEAFF. For the CDR3, the DNA is TGTGCCACCAGCAGAGATCTGGGGGAGGGCACTGAAGCTTTCTTT.

This clone was seen more than once but under ten times. This sample also contains other DNA sequences that code for the same CDR3. V is TRBV29-1 and J is TRBJ2-4; 7 nucleotides line up with TRBD1. This CDR3 is built from 12 residues. In germline, CDR1 is SQVTM, CDR2 ANQGSEA. J was trimmed by 5 bases and V by 4 bases; bases with no gene match: 2. CDR3 nucleotide sequence: TGCAGCGTTGGACAGGGTGAAAACATTCAGTACTTC. Translation: CSVGQGENIQYF.

The chain joins TRBV30 to TRBJ1-5; D is unclear. The CDR3 has 14 residues. With 3 bases removed from V and 3 bases from J, the gap between germline ends came to 12 bases. Per the germline V gene, CDR1 is GTSNPN and CDR2 is SVGIG (reference sequence). CDR3 protein: CAWSLTATNQPQHF. CDR3 DNA: TGTGCCTGGAGCCTTACGGCAACCAATCAGCCCCAGCATTTT.

The rearrangement joins TRBV5-1 to TRBJ2-7; TRBD1 matches at 7 bases. V trimming: 5 bases; J trimming: 1 base; junction bases outside the gene matches: 6. The CDR3 runs to 14 residues. In germline, CDR1 is SGHRS, CDR2 YFSETQ. The CDR3 nucleotides are TGCGCCAGCAGAGCGACAGGGTGGTCCTACGAGCAGTACTTC. Its translation is CASRATGWSYEQYF.